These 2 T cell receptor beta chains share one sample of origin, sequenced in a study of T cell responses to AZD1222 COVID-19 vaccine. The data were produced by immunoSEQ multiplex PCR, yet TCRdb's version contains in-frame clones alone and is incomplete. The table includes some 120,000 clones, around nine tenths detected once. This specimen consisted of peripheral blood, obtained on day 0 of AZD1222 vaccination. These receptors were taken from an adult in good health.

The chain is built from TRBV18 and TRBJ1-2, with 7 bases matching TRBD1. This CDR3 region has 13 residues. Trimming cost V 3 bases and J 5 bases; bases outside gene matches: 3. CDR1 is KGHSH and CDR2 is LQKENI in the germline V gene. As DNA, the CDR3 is TGTGCCAGCTCACCGGAGGGGGCATATGGCTACACCTTC. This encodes CASSPEGAYGYTF. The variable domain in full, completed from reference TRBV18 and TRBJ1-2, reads NAGVMQNPRHLVRRRGQEARLRCSPMKGHSHVYWYRQLPEEGLKFMVYLQKENIIDESGMPKERFSAEFPKEGPSILRIQQVVRGDSAAYFCASSPEGAYGYTFGSGTRLTVV.

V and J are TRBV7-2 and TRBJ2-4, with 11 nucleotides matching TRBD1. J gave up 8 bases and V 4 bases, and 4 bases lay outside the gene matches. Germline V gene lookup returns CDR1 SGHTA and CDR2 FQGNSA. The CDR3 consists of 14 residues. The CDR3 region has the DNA TGTGCCAGCAGCTCACGGGGACAGGGGGACATTCAGTACTTC. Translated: CASSSRGQGDIQYF.